The 7 T cell receptor beta chains in this list originate from one sample, sequenced in a study of control samples from healthy donors and cancer patients. Profiling relied on immunoSEQ multiplex PCR, and the TCRdb table lists in-frame clones only, not all of them. The sample has about 95,000 clones, 88% seen once. The sample was blood. These receptors all come from an older woman in good health.

Written as DNA, the CDR3 is TGTGCCTGGAGAAGGAACTACGAGCAGTACTTC. It yields the protein CAWRRNYEQYF. J is TRBJ2-7 and V is TRBV30; D remains ambiguous. The CDR3 length is 11 residues. Trimming stripped 3 bases from V and 3 bases from J, with 6 bases between. Germline CDR1 GTSNPN, CDR2 SVGIG (reference sequence). Together with reference TRBV30 and TRBJ2-7, the CDR3 gives the full variable domain: SQTIHQWPATLVQPVGSPLSLECTVEGTSNPNLYWYRQAAGRGLQLLFYSVGIGQISSEVPQNLSASRPQDRQFILSSKKLLLSDSGFYLCAWRRNYEQYFGPGTRLTVT.

The chain links TRBV10-3 to TRBJ2-3; possible D gene TRBD2, 5 bases. Trimming removed 0 bases at V and 4 bases at J, with 14 bases between. Germline CDR1 ENHRY, CDR2 SYGVKD. The CDR3 has 16 amino acids. CDR3 region: CAISESRGIGPDTQYF. The CDR3 coding sequence is TGTGCCATCAGTGAGTCGCGAGGGATCGGTCCAGATACGCAGTATTTT.

The genes are TRBV5-1 and TRBJ1-3, with D tentatively TRBD1 (6 bases). Germline V gene sequence: CDR1 SGHRS, CDR2 YFSETQ. Trimming cost V 4 bases and J 2 bases, with 10 bases left between them. This CDR3 spans 14 amino acids. CDR3 residues: CASSGTGTGNTIYF. The CDR3 region has the DNA TGCGCCAGCAGCGGAACAGGGACTGGAAACACCATATATTTT.

This chain joins TRBV6-1 and TRBJ1-4, with TRBD1 matching 7 bases. This CDR3 is 16 amino acids long. J gave up 7 bases and V 0 bases, and 8 bases lay outside the gene matches. Germline V lookup: CDR1 MNHNS, CDR2 SASEGT. CDR3 nucleotides: TGTGCCAGCAGTGAAGCGATGGCAGGGGGAGGTGAAAAACTGTTTTTT. It specifies CASSEAMAGGGEKLFF.

The chain recombines TRBV4-2 with TRBJ1-1; D is undetermined. V was cut by 0 bases and J by 2 bases, with 10 bases left in between. The CDR3 has 15 residues. Germline V gene data show CDR1 as LGHNA and CDR2 as YNFKEQ. The DNA for the CDR3 is TGTGCCAGCAGCCAAGAAGGGCCCGGCAACACTGAAGCTTTCTTT. Its translation: CASSQEGPGNTEAFF.

The chain recombines TRBV25-1 with TRBJ1-2, with no clear D. The CDR3 is 16 amino acids. Germline V CDR1 and CDR2: MGHDK, SYGVNS. V was clipped by 2 bases and J by 7 bases, with 20 bases between them. Here the CDR3 DNA reads TGTGCCAGCAGTGAAGGAGGCGGAAGGCTCCGGGGTGGCTACACCTTC. Its translation: CASSEGGGRLRGGYTF.

This sequence joins TRBV9 and TRBJ1-2; no clear D gene. This CDR3 spans 14 amino acids. The germline V gene encodes CDR1 SGDLS and CDR2 YYNGEE. Trimming pared 0 bases from V and 5 bases from J, leaving 11 bases between. The CDR3 region has the DNA TGTGCCAGCAGCGTAGAGGAACTAGGATATGGCTACACCTTC. It is translated as CASSVEELGYGYTF.